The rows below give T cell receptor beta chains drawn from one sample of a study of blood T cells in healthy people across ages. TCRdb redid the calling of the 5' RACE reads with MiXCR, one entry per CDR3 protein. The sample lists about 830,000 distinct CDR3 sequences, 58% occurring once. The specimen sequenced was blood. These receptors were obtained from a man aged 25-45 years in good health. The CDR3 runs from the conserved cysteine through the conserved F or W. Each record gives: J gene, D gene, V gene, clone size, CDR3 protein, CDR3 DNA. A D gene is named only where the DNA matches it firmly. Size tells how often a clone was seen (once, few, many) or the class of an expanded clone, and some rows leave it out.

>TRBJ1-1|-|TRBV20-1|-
CSAPENTEAFF
TGCAGTGCTCCTGAGAACACTGAAGCTTTCTTT
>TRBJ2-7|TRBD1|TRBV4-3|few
CASSQVRDRANEQYF
TGCGCCAGCAGCCAAGTACGGGACAGGGCCAACGAGCAGTACTTC
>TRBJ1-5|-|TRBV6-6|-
CASNPGGYSNQPQHF
TGTGCCAGCAACCCGGGGGGATATAGCAATCAGCCCCAGCATTTT
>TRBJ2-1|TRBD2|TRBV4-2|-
CASRQAGGMTYNEQFF
TGTGCCAGCAGGCAAGCGGGAGGGATGACCTACAATGAGCAGTTCTTC
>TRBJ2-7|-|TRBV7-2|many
CASSSMDSSEQYF
TGTGCCAGCAGCTCCATGGACAGTTCCGAGCAGTACTTC
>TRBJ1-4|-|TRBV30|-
CAWSVRGGTQKLFF
TGTGCCTGGAGTGTACGAGGAGGGACACAAAAACTGTTTTTT
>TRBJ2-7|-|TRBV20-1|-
CSARTGACNEQYF
TGCAGTGCTAGAACGGGGGCCTGCAATGAGCAGTACTTC
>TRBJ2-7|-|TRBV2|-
CASSEDARQYF
TGTGCCAGCAGTGAGGACGCGCGGCAGTACTTC
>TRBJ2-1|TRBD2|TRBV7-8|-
CASYSGGAFF
TGTGCCAGCTACTCGGGAGGTGCGTTCTTC
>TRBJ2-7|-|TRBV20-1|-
CSARVGRARREQYF
TGCAGTGCTAGAGTTGGCAGGGCTAGGCGCGAGCAGTACTTC
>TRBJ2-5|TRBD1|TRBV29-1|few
CSVEDPWTGTEETQYF
TGCAGCGTTGAAGACCCTTGGACAGGGACCGAAGAGACCCAGTACTTC
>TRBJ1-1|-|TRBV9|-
CASSVGPENTEAFF
TGTGCCAGCAGCGTAGGCCCGGAGAACACTGAAGCTTTCTTT
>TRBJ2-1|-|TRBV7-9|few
CASSLGVRGRHNEQFF
TGTGCCAGCAGCTTGGGGGTACGAGGTAGACACAATGAGCAGTTCTTC
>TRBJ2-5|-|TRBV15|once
CATSRDRAQLEQYF
TGTGCCACCAGCAGAGATCGCGCCCAGTTGGAGCAGTACTTC
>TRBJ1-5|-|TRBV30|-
CAWRRDSNQPQHF
TGTGCCTGGAGAAGGGACAGCAATCAGCCCCAGCATTTT
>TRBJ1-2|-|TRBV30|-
CAWSKVGDYGYTF
TGTGCCTGGAGTAAAGTGGGGGACTATGGCTACACCTTC
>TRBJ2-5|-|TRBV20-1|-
CSAELTGTRQYF
TGCAGTGCCGAACTAACCGGGACACGCCAGTACTTC
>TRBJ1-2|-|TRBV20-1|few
CSANPNYGYTF
TGCAGTGCCAATCCGAACTATGGCTACACCTTC
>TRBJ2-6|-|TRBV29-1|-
CSVENSADLGLTF
TGCAGCGTTGAAAATTCCGCAGATTTGGGCCTGACTTTC
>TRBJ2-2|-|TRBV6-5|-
CASSWGQYNTGELFF
TGTGCCAGCAGTTGGGGCCAGTACAACACCGGGGAGCTGTTTTTT
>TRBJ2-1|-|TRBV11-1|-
CASSSVSGSPYNEQFF
TGTGCCAGCAGCTCGGTTTCGGGGTCACCATACAATGAGCAGTTCTTC
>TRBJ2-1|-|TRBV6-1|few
CATSSGWAIYRSSYNEQFF
TGTGCCACGTCCTCTGGGTGGGCGATTTACAGGAGCTCCTACAATGAGCAGTTCTTC
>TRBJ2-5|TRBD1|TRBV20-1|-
CSALGTGGEETQYF
TGCAGTGCTTTAGGGACAGGAGGAGAAGAGACCCAGTACTTC
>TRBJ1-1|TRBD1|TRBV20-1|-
CSARLGAFSGGTEAFF
TGCAGTGCTAGATTGGGGGCATTTTCAGGGGGCACTGAAGCTTTCTTT
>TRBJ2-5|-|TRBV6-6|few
CASSYWQEKGTQYF
TGTGCCAGCAGTTACTGGCAGGAGAAGGGGACCCAGTACTTC
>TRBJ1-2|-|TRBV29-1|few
CSVPPQTGLGYTF
TGCAGCGTCCCTCCACAGACGGGGTTGGGTTACACCTTC
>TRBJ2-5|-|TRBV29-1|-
CSVGGGPGTQYF
TGCAGCGTTGGGGGCGGTCCCGGGACCCAGTACTTC
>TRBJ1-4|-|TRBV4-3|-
CASSQGQLGEKLFF
TGCGCCAGCAGCCAAGGGCAATTGGGGGAAAAACTGTTTTTT
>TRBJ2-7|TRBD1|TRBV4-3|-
CASSQDPGQGASEQYF
TGCGCCAGCAGCCAAGATCCAGGACAGGGGGCGAGCGAGCAGTACTTC
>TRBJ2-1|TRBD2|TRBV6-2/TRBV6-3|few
CATQRTSGSREQFF
TGTGCCACCCAAAGGACTAGCGGGAGCAGAGAGCAGTTCTTC
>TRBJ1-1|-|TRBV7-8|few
CASSQRWGMNTEAFF
TGTGCCAGCAGCCAGCGTTGGGGGATGAACACTGAAGCTTTCTTT
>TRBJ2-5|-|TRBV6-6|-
CASRSGTLTQYF
TGTGCCAGCAGGTCCGGGACCCTTACCCAGTACTTC
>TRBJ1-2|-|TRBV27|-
CASTKAAGSGNGYTF
TGTGCCAGCACCAAGGCCGCGGGATCGGGAAACGGCTACACCTTC
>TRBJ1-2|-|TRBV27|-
CASSATSTDGYTF
TGTGCCAGCAGTGCCACCTCGACTGATGGCTACACCTTC
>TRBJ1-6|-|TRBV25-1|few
CASSGLGEASPLHF
TGTGCCAGCAGTGGATTGGGGGAAGCTTCACCCCTCCACTTT
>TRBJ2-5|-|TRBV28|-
CASSSDRNQETQYF
TGTGCCAGCAGCTCCGACAGGAACCAAGAGACCCAGTACTTC
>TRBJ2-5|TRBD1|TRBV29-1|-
CSVAGTVLRETQYF
TGCAGCGTTGCCGGGACAGTCCTCCGGGAGACCCAGTACTTC
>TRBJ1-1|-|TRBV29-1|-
CSAAGGRGEAFF
TGCAGCGCGGCGGGGGGAAGAGGTGAAGCTTTCTTT
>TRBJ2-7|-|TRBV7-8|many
CASSLGPGWYEQYF
TGTGCCAGCAGCTTAGGGCCAGGGTGGTACGAGCAGTACTTC
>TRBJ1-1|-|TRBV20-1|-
CSARAGTKVQQWGTEAFF
TGCAGTGCTAGAGCAGGAACCAAGGTCCAACAGTGGGGCACTGAAGCTTTCTTT
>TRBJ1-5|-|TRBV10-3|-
CASRAGAGNQPQHF
TGTGCCTCCCGGGCCGGGGCCGGCAATCAGCCCCAGCATTTT
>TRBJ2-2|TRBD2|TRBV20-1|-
CSATRSGSDTGELFF
TGCAGTGCAACACGTAGCGGGAGCGACACCGGGGAGCTGTTTTTT
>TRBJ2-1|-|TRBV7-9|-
CATSLSNEQFF
TGTGCCACGTCTTTATCGAATGAGCAGTTCTTC
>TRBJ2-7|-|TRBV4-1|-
CASSQEGGGSREQYF
TGCGCCAGCAGCCAAGAAGGGGGGGGGTCTCGGGAGCAGTACTTC
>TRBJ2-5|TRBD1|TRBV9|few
CASSVAGTGGFQETQYF
TGTGCCAGCAGCGTAGCTGGGACAGGGGGGTTTCAAGAGACCCAGTACTTC
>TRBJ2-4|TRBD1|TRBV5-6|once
CASTSFRQGVNIQYF
TGTGCCAGCACTTCATTTCGGCAGGGGGTGAACATTCAGTACTTC
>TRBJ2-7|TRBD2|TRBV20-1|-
CSAPGLVVGYEQYF
TGCAGTGCGCCGGGACTAGTAGTGGGCTACGAGCAGTACTTC
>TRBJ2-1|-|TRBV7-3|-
CASSLIGRSSWGYNEQFF
TGTGCCAGCAGCTTAATCGGTCGGTCTAGCTGGGGTTACAATGAGCAGTTCTTC
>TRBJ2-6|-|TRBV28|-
CASSSPANSGANVLTF
TGTGCCAGCAGTTCCCCCGCGAACTCTGGGGCCAACGTCCTGACTTTC
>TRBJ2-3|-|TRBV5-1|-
CASRNGRATDTQYF
TGCGCCAGCAGAAATGGGAGAGCCACAGATACGCAGTATTTT
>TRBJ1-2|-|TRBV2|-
CASGGENYGYTF
TGTGCCAGCGGCGGGGAAAACTATGGCTACACCTTC
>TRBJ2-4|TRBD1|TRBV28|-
CASTGGAKNIQYF
TGTGCCAGCACAGGGGGAGCCAAAAACATTCAGTACTTC